Sequencing of this T cell receptor beta chain was carried out in a study of response to subunit inactivated influenza vaccine. Points from the study as a whole: Few additional T cells are recruited per seasonal influenza vaccination, authors suggested.

This clonotype has only a few counts. Its target is not known. Via MiXCR, TCRdb re-called the RT-PCR reads, giving one row per CDR3 protein. The sample carries almost 600,000 distinct CDR3 sequences, approximately 15% recorded once. The CDR3 has 20 residues. Germline CDR1 and CDR2: LGHNA and YSLEER. With 1 base removed from V and 1 base from J, the gap between germline ends came to 24 bases. This clonotype originated in a man in his forties or fifties who received an inactivated influenza vaccine. V is TRBV4-3 and J is TRBJ2-3; a weak D match, TRBD2 (5 bases). The material was PBMCs from blood, obtained 11 to 12 days after vaccination. CDR3 nucleotide sequence: TGCGCCAGCAGCCAAGGGGTGGACCTCTTTGAAGCGGAGCGCACAGATACGCAGTATTTT. It is translated as CASSQGVDLFEAERTDTQYF.